These 25 T cell receptor beta chains were sequenced from one sample in a study of naive and memory T cell subsets. An equimolar mix of two oligonucleotides served as the beta constant-region primer for TRBC1 and TRBC2. TCRdb fed the UMI-ligation and nested PCR reads into MiXCR, producing one record per CDR3 protein. The sample has approximately 85,000 distinct CDR3 sequences; roughly 7.3% are singletons. Source material: central memory CD4+ T cells from blood. All receptors come from a human donor in good health.

The gene calls are TRBV6-2 or TRBV6-3 and TRBJ2-1, with 7 positions matching TRBD2. V shed 2 bases, J shed 10 bases, and the junction held 14 bases outside the gene matches. The germline V gene has CDR1 MNHEY and CDR2 SVGEGT. The CDR3 spans 16 residues. The CDR3 loop reads CASSYPGTTSGREQFF. CDR3 bases: TGTGCCAGCAGTTACCCTGGGACTACTTCGGGTAGGGAGCAGTTCTTC.

This clonotype was seen a handful of times. J is TRBJ1-4 and V is TRBV5-1; no clear D gene. The germline CDR1 and CDR2 sequences are SGHRS and YFSETQ. V lost 1 base and J 4 bases, leaving 8 bases between the germline ends. This CDR3 has 14 residues. The CDR3 region is CASSLTEVNEKLFF. In DNA, the CDR3 is TGCGCCAGCAGCTTGACAGAGGTTAATGAAAAACTGTTTTTT. Together with reference TRBV5-1 and TRBJ1-4, the CDR3 gives the full variable domain: KAGVTQTPRYLIKTRGQQVTLSCSPISGHRSVSWYQQTPGQGLQFLFEYFSETQRNKGNFPGRFSGRQFSNSRSEMNVSTLELGDSALYLCASSLTEVNEKLFFGSGTQLSVL.

A few counts support this clonotype. V gene TRBV7-8 combines with J gene TRBJ1-2; the D gene is possibly TRBD1 (5 bases). V shed 5 bases and J shed 1 base, with 23 bases lying between them. CDR1 is SGHVS and CDR2 is FQNEAQ in the germline V gene. This CDR3 spans 18 amino acids. In DNA form, the CDR3 reads TGTGCCAGCAGCCCGCGCGGGGGTGGAGGCAAAAGTAACTATGGCTACACCTTC. As protein: CASSPRGGGGKSNYGYTF.

This clonotype was seen many times. The chain carries TRBV6-2 or TRBV6-3 and TRBJ1-5; D call uncertain. Per the germline V gene, CDR1 is MNHEY and CDR2 is SVGEGT. The CDR3 covers 15 residues. V dropped 5 bases and J dropped 9 bases, with 20 bases sitting between them. The CDR3 bases are TGTGCCAGCAGTCCCGGGAGCAGACAAGTTTGGCCCCAGCATTTT. This sequence encodes CASSPGSRQVWPQHF.

This clonotype has only one observation. The rearrangement uses TRBV5-1 and TRBJ2-1; D is possibly TRBD1 (6 bases). The CDR3 spans 15 residues. Between the trimmed V and J ends, which lost 4 bases and 4 bases, there was a span of 15 bases. The germline CDR1 and CDR2 sequences are SGHRS and YFSETQ. The CDR3 here is CASSPTAGVYNEQFF. CDR3 bases: TGCGCCAGCAGCCCGACAGCAGGGGTGTACAATGAGCAGTTCTTC.

The sample holds a few counts of this clonotype. This chain uses TRBV6-5 with TRBJ1-6; D is possibly TRBD1 (5 bases). Trimming cost V 6 bases and J 7 bases, with 10 bases left between them. Germline V gene sequence: CDR1 MNHEY, CDR2 SVGAGI. The CDR3 consists of 13 residues. CDR3 loop: CASSRVGNSPLHF. DNA of the CDR3: TGTGCCAGCAGCAGGGTTGGAAATTCACCCCTCCACTTT.

In this sample, this clonotype turned up a few times. The chain combines TRBV19 with TRBJ2-7, with D maybe TRBD2 (5 bases). The ends were cut back, 2 bases at V and 3 bases at J, with 14 bases in the middle. CDR1 LNHDA and CDR2 SQIVND come from the germline V gene (reference sequence). This CDR3 is 15 amino acids long. The CDR3 loop is CASSILGREGYEQYF. The CDR3 DNA reads TGTGCCAGTAGTATACTGGGCAGAGAGGGCTACGAGCAGTACTTC.

This clonotype was seen ten or more times. The chain couples TRBV6-2 or TRBV6-3 to TRBJ1-4, with D possibly TRBD1 on 6 matching bases. The V gene lost 7 bases and the J gene lost 6 bases, with 15 bases spanning the gap. From germline, CDR1 is MNHEY and CDR2 SVGEGT. CDR3 length: 14 amino acids. The CDR3 reads CASNPTGSDEKLFF. The DNA for the CDR3 is TGTGCCAGCAACCCGACAGGATCGGATGAAAAACTGTTTTTT.

This clonotype was detected many times. As DNA, the CDR3 is TGTGCCAGCAGCCACCACCTCGGACCCACAGATACGCAGTATTTT. Its translation is CASSHHLGPTDTQYF. The chain joins TRBV14 to TRBJ2-3; D is uncertain. The germline V and J ends were trimmed by 3 bases and 2 bases, with 12 bases remaining between them. The CDR3 runs 15 residues. Germline V gene lookup returns CDR1 SGHDN and CDR2 FVKESK.

CDR3 in DNA: TGTGCCAGCAGCCCGGGGGGGGTCCCCTTGGATGGCTACACCTTC. Amino acids: CASSPGGVPLDGYTF. The chain employs TRBV7-9 and TRBJ1-2; D may be TRBD1 (5 bases). Germline CDR1 SEHNR, CDR2 FQNEAQ (reference sequence). The CDR3 has 15 amino acids. V dropped 5 bases and J dropped 6 bases, with 19 bases sitting between them.

V usage is TRBV5-8 and J usage is TRBJ2-3; TRBD2 agrees at 11 bases. CDR1 is SGHTS, CDR2 YDEGEE, per germline. The CDR3 loop spans 16 amino acids. Unmatched junction bases numbered 7, after V lost 1 base and J lost 6 bases. CDR3 residues: CASSLSLAGGHDTQYF. The CDR3 DNA sequence: TGTGCCAGCAGCTTGTCCCTAGCGGGAGGACATGATACGCAGTATTTT.

In this sample, this clonotype turned up many times. The V gene is TRBV6-6, the J gene TRBJ2-7, with D maybe TRBD2 (5 bases). Trimming removed 4 bases at V and 6 bases at J, with 13 bases between. The CDR3 loop spans 13 amino acids. Germline CDR1 and CDR2: MNHNY and SVGAGI (reference sequence). For the CDR3, the DNA is TGTGCCAGCAGTTCTACCGGGATGGGCGAGCAGTACTTC. As protein: CASSSTGMGEQYF.

The chain uses TRBV12-3 or TRBV12-4 and TRBJ2-1; D is undetermined. This CDR3 contains 12 residues. Deletions cut 2 bases from V and 10 bases from J, with 9 bases between. Here the CDR3 DNA reads TGTGCCAGCAGTTTAAATCTGCCCGAGCAGTTCTTC. This translates into CASSLNLPEQFF.

This clonotype has a handful of counts. The chain joins TRBV20-1 to TRBJ2-1; D is possibly TRBD2 (5 bases). CDR1 and CDR2 from the germline V gene are DFQATT and SNEGSKA (reference sequence). The V and J ends lost 5 bases and 1 base respectively, with 12 bases between them. This CDR3 contains 14 residues. The CDR3 sequence: CSAARESSYNEQFF. The CDR3 coding sequence is TGCAGTGCTGCCCGGGAATCGTCCTACAATGAGCAGTTCTTC.

This clonotype was picked up many times. V gene TRBV5-6 combines with J gene TRBJ1-1; D gene unclear. Germline-derived CDR1 and CDR2 are SGHDT and YYEEEE. Trimming left V 4 bases short and J 10 bases short, with 14 bases between. The CDR3 covers 12 residues. The CDR3 loop is CASSIRPSGAFF. DNA of the CDR3: TGTGCCAGCAGCATAAGGCCTTCGGGAGCTTTCTTT. The entire variable domain, with the rest obtained from reference TRBV5-6 and TRBJ1-1, is as follows: DAGVTQSPTHLIKTRGQQVTLRCSPKSGHDTVSWYQQALGQGPQFIFQYYEEEERQRGNFPDRFSGHQFPNYSSELNVNALLLGDSALYLCASSIRPSGAFFGQGTRLTVV.

This clonotype was counted many times. The chain links TRBV7-2 to TRBJ2-2; possibly TRBD2 for D (6 bases). The CDR3 extends over 13 amino acids. V lost 9 bases and J lost 1, with 9 bases in between. Germline-derived CDR1 and CDR2 are SGHTA and FQGNSA. The CDR3 is CASHSGNTGELFF. CDR3 bases: TGTGCCAGTCATAGCGGGAACACCGGGGAGCTGTTTTTT.

As for this clonotype: A junction boundary mismatches the germline segment, possibly from a read error. The chain couples TRBV30 to TRBJ2-3; D is unresolved. Germline CDR1 reads GTSNPN; CDR2 reads SVGIG (reference sequence). There are 12 residues in the CDR3. CDR3 in amino acids: CAWSVDGDTRYF. The CDR3 DNA sequence: TGTGCCTGGAGTGTAGACGGAGATACGCGGTATTTT.

This clonotype was counted only a few times. The chain uses TRBV18 and TRBJ2-5, with D uncertain. The germline V and J ends were trimmed by 3 bases and 5 bases, with 10 bases remaining between them. CDR3 length: 13 residues. Germline V gene lookup returns CDR1 KGHSH and CDR2 LQKENI. CDR3 DNA sequence: TGTGCCAGCTCACCTAGACTCAGCGAGACCCAGTACTTC. This translates into CASSPRLSETQYF. Full variable domain (outside the CDR3, taken from reference TRBV18 and TRBJ2-5): NAGVMQNPRHLVRRRGQEARLRCSPMKGHSHVYWYRQLPEEGLKFMVYLQKENIIDESGMPKERFSAEFPKEGPSILRIQQVVRGDSAAYFCASSPRLSETQYFGPGTRLLVL.

The rearrangement links TRBV2 to TRBJ2-5; possible D gene TRBD1, 6 bases. Germline lookup yields CDR1 SNHLY and CDR2 FYNNEI. V lost 8 bases and J lost 2, with 15 bases in between. The CDR3 runs to 14 residues. The CDR3 nucleotides are TGTGCCAGCTGGTCAGGGGCCTATCAAGAGACCCAGTACTTC. As protein: CASWSGAYQETQYF.

This clonotype came up a few times. Here the CDR3 DNA reads TGTGCCAGCAGCTTAGCGCAGGCCACAGATACGCAGTATTTT. As protein: CASSLAQATDTQYF. This rearrangement joins TRBV7-9 to TRBJ2-3, with D hard to call. V gave up 0 bases and J gave up 2 bases, with 6 bases separating them. Germline assignment: CDR1 SEHNR and CDR2 FQNEAQ (reference sequence). There are 14 residues in the CDR3.

In this sample, this clonotype turned up many times. The V and J genes are TRBV2 and TRBJ2-7, with D tentatively TRBD1 (6 bases). Germline lookup yields CDR1 SNHLY and CDR2 FYNNEI. The CDR3 runs 12 residues. Deletions cut 6 bases from V and 9 bases from J, with 15 bases between. CDR3 nucleotide sequence: TGTGCCAGCAGCGCCGAGGGGGTCGGGCAGTACTTC. Encoded protein: CASSAEGVGQYF. Combining the CDR3 with reference TRBV2 and TRBJ2-7 gives the whole variable domain EPEVTQTPSHQVTQMGQEVILRCVPISNHLYFYWYRQILGQKVEFLVSFYNNEISEKSEIFDDQFSVERPDGSNFTLKIRSTKLEDSAMYFCASSAEGVGQYFGPGTRLTVT.

The CDR3 nucleotides are TGTGCCAGCAGACGACCCCCTCTTATACCCCTCCACTTT. It is translated as CASRRPPLIPLHF. The chain employs TRBV11-2 and TRBJ1-6; no reliable D call. The CDR3 is 13 amino acids. Germline V gives CDR1 SGHAT, CDR2 FQNNGV. V gave up 6 bases and J gave up 12 bases, with 15 bases separating them.

The table lists this clonotype with many counts. The chain combines TRBV12-3 or TRBV12-4 with TRBJ1-1; D gene unclear. The V and J ends lost 6 bases and 8 bases respectively, with 16 bases between them. The CDR3 extends over 13 amino acids. The CDR3 reads CASRFLSSREAFF. DNA of the CDR3: TGTGCCAGCAGGTTCCTGAGCAGCAGAGAAGCTTTCTTT.

This clonotype was counted a few times. The chain links TRBV7-2 to TRBJ2-2; TRBD2 might be the D (6 bases). V lost 3 bases and J 5 bases, leaving 10 bases between the germline ends. The CDR3 runs to 14 residues. In germline, CDR1 is SGHTA, CDR2 FQGNSA. CDR3 residues: CASSFGGSTGELFF. In nucleotides, the CDR3 is TGTGCCAGCAGCTTTGGAGGGAGTACCGGGGAGCTGTTTTTT.

This clonotype was detected a few times. As DNA, the CDR3 is TGCAGTGCTAGGGAGTCTACAGGCTACAATGAGCAGTTCTTC. This gives the protein CSARESTGYNEQFF. V gene TRBV20-1 combines with J gene TRBJ2-1, with D tentatively TRBD1 (5 bases). The germline V gene encodes CDR1 DFQATT and CDR2 SNEGSKA (reference sequence). There are 14 residues in the CDR3. With 3 bases removed from V and 3 bases from J, the gap between germline ends came to 12 bases.